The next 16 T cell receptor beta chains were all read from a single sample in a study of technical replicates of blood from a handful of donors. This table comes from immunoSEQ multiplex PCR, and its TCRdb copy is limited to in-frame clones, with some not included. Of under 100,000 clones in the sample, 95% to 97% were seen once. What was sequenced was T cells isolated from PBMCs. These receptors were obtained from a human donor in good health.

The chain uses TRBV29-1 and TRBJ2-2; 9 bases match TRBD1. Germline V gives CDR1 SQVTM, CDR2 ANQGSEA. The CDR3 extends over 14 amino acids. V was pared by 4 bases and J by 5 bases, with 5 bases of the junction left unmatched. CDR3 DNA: TGCAGCGTTGCATCGGGGACAGGGACCGGGGAGCTGTTTTTT. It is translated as CSVASGTGTGELFF.

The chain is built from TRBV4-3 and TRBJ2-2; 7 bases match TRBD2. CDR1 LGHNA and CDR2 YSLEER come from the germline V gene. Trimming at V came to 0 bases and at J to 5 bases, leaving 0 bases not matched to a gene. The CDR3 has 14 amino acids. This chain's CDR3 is CASSQEGGTGELFF. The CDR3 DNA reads TGCGCCAGCAGCCAAGAGGGGGGGACCGGGGAGCTGTTTTTT.

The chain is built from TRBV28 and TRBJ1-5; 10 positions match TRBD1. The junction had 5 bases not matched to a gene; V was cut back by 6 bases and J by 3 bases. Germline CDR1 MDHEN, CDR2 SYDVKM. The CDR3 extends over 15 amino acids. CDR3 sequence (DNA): TGTGCCAGCAGCCGGACAGGGGGAAACAATCAGCCCCAGCATTTT. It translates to CASSRTGGNNQPQHF.

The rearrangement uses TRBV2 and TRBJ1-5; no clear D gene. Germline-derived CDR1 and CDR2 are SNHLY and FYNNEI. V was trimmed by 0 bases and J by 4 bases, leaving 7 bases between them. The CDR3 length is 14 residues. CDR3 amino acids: CASSEALQNQPQHF. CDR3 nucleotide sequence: TGTGCCAGCAGTGAAGCGCTTCAGAATCAGCCCCAGCATTTT. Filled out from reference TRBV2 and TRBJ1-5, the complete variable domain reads EPEVTQTPSHQVTQMGQEVILRCVPISNHLYFYWYRQILGQKVEFLVSFYNNEISEKSEIFDDQFSVERPDGSNFTLKIRSTKLEDSAMYFCASSEALQNQPQHFGDGTRLSIL.

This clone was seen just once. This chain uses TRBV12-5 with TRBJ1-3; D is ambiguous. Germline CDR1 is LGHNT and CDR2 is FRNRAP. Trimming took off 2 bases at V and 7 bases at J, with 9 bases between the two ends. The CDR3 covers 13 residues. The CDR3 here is CASGLSEDNTIYF. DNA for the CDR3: TGTGCTAGTGGTTTGTCAGAAGATAACACCATATATTTT.

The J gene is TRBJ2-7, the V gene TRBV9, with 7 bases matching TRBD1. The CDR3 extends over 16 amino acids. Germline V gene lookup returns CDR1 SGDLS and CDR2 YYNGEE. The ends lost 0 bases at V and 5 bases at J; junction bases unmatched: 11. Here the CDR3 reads CASSVEGASWTHEQYF. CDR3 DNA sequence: TGTGCCAGCAGCGTAGAGGGGGCTAGCTGGACGCACGAGCAGTACTTC.

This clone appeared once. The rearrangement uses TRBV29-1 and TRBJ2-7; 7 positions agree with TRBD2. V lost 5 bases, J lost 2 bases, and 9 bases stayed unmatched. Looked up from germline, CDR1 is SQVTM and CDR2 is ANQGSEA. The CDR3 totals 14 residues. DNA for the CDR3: TGCAGCGTTACCTCTAGCGGTTCAACCTACGAGCAGTACTTC. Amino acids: CSVTSSGSTYEQYF.

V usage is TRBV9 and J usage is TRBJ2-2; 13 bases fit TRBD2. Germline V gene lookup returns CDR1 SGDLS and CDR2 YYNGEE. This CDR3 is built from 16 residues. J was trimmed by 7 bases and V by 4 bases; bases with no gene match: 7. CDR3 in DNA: TGTGCCAGCAGCCTCGGACTAGCGGGAGCAAACGGGGAGCTGTTTTTT. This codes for CASSLGLAGANGELFF.

CDR3 region: CASSHSEAFF. CDR3 bases: TGTGCCAGCAGCCACAGTGAAGCTTTCTTT. J is TRBJ1-1 and V is TRBV7-2; D remains unclear. Trimming pared 5 bases from V and 7 bases from J, leaving 5 bases between. Germline CDR1 is SGHTA and CDR2 is FQGNSA. CDR3 length: 10 amino acids. Drawing the rest from reference TRBV7-2 and TRBJ1-1, the complete variable domain is GAGVSQSPSNKVTEKGKDVELRCDPISGHTALYWYRQSLGQGLEFLIYFQGNSAPDKSGLPSDRFSAERTGGSVSTLTIQRTQQEDSAVYLCASSHSEAFFGQGTRLTVV.

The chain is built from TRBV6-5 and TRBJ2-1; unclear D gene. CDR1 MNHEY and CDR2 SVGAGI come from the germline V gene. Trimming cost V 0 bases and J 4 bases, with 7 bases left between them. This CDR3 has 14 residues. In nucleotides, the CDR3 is TGTGCCAGCAGTTACTCGAGCCTATACAATGAGCAGTTCTTC. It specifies CASSYSSLYNEQFF.

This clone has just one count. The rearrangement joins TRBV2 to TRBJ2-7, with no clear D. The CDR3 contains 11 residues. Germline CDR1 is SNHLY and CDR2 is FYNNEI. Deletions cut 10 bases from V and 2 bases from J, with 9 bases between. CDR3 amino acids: CAIGNPYEQYF. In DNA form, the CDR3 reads TGTGCCATCGGTAACCCCTACGAGCAGTACTTC.

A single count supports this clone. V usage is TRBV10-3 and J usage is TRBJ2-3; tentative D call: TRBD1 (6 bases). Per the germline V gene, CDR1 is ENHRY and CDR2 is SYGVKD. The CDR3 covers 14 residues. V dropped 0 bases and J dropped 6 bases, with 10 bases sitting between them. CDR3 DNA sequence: TGTGCCATCAGTGAGTCTGGGGGCAAGGATACGCAGTATTTT. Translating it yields CAISESGGKDTQYF.

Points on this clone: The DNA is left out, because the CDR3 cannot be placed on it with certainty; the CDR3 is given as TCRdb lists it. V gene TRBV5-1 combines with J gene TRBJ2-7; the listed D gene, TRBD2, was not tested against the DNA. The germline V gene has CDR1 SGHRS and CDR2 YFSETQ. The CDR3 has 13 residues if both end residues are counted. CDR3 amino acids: CASSFLEKYEQYF.

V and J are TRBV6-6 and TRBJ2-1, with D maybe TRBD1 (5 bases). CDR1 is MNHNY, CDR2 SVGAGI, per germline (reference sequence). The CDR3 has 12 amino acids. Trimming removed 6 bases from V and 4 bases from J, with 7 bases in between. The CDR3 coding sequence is TGTGCCAGCAGCCGACAGTACAATGAGCAGTTCTTC. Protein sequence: CASSRQYNEQFF.

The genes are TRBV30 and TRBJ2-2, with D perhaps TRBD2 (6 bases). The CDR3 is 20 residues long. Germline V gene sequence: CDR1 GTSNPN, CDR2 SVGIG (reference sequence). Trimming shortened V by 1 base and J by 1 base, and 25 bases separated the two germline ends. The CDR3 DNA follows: TGTGCCTGGAGTGGGGGCGGGGCGATATCTTTATTACGGAACACCGGGGAGCTGTTTTTT. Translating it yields CAWSGGGAISLLRNTGELFF.

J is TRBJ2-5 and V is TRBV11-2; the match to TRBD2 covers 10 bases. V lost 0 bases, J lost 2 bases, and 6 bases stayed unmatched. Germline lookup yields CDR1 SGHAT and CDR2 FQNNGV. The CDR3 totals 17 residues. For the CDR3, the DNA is TGTGCCAGCAGCTTAGACGGGCTAGCGGGAGTTCAAGAGACCCAGTACTTC. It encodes CASSLDGLAGVQETQYF.